The rows below give T cell receptor beta chains drawn from one sample of a study of cytomegalovirus exposure and HLA in healthy donors. Generated by immunoSEQ multiplex PCR, the TCRdb table keeps only in-frame clones and is missing some. The sample has about 97,000 clones, 73% seen once. Sequencing was performed on PBMCs. These receptors were obtained from a man aged 35 to 55 in good health and CMV-seronegative. Both conserved end residues are part of each CDR3. A D gene is named only where the DNA matches it firmly. Clone size is given for some rows only: seen once, a few or many times, or a class if the clone is expanded.

d_gene	v_gene	j_gene	abundance	CDR3nt	CDR3aa
.	TRBV7-2	TRBJ2-7	.	TGTGCCAGCAGCTTAACGGTCTACAGGGCAGACTACGAGCAGTACTTC	CASSLTVYRADYEQYF
.	TRBV28	TRBJ1-2	.	TGTGCCAGCAGTTTTGAGGACTATGGCTACACCTTC	CASSFEDYGYTF
.	TRBV4-1	TRBJ1-1	.	TGCGCCAGCAGCCAAGTTCCAGGGCTTAACACTGAAGCTTTCTTT	CASSQVPGLNTEAFF
.	TRBV11-2	TRBJ1-5	.	TGTGCCAGCAGCTTAGACCCGGGGAGTCAGCCCCAGCATTTT	CASSLDPGSQPQHF
TRBD2	TRBV7-2	TRBJ2-6	few	TGTGCCAGCAGCACGCGACTAGCCGGGGCCAACGTCCTGACTTTC	CASSTRLAGANVLTF
TRBD2	TRBV7-6	TRBJ2-3	.	TGTGCCAGCAGCCCCCCAGCGGGGGGTGCAGATACGCAGTATTTT	CASSPPAGGADTQYF
TRBD1	TRBV5-4	TRBJ2-7	.	TGTGCCAGTGGGACAGGGGTTAGCTCCTACGAGCAGTACTTC	CASGTGVSSYEQYF
.	TRBV5-1	TRBJ2-1	.	TGCGCCAGCAGCTTGGCTCGGACAAGGTACAATGAGCAGTTCTTC	CASSLARTRYNEQFF
.	TRBV5-1	TRBJ1-6	.	TGCGCCAGCAGCTTACAGGCGCCTGAATATAATTCACCCCTCCACTTT	CASSLQAPEYNSPLHF
TRBD1	TRBV6-1	TRBJ2-3	.	TGTGCCGGAAAAGGACAGGGGCTAAACACAGATACGCAGTATTTT	CAGKGQGLNTDTQYF
TRBD2	TRBV6-5	TRBJ2-3	.	TGTGCCAGCAGTCCGGGGGGTACGCAGTATTTT	CASSPGGTQYF
.	TRBV18	TRBJ2-7	.	TGTGCCAGCTCACCCCTCCCAGGAACTCTCTACGAGCAGTACTTC	CASSPLPGTLYEQYF
.	TRBV29-1	TRBJ1-2	many	TGCAGCGTTGAATTGGAGGGAAGGGGCTACACCTTC	CSVELEGRGYTF
.	TRBV5-1	TRBJ2-6	few	TGCGCCAGCAGCTCAAGGCGACAGTTCACCTCTGGGGCCAACGTCCTGACTTTC	CASSSRRQFTSGANVLTF
.	TRBV10-1	TRBJ2-4	.	TGCGCCAGCCGGAGTGGCGGTAGTCACATTCAGTACTTC	CASRSGGSHIQYF
.	TRBV20-1	TRBJ2-7	.	TGCAGTGCTAGCGAGTACGAGCAGTACTTC	CSASEYEQYF
.	TRBV5-1	TRBJ1-2	.	TGCGCCAGCAGCCCCGACAGCTATGGCTACACCTTC	CASSPDSYGYTF
.	TRBV4-3	TRBJ2-3	.	TGCGCCAGCAGCCAGACTCAGGGCTGGACAGATACGCAGTATTTT	CASSQTQGWTDTQYF
.	TRBV2	TRBJ2-7	.	TGTGCCAGCAGTGCCGGGACTGTGAGTCGTCTAAGCTCCTACGAGCAGTACTTC	CASSAGTVSRLSSYEQYF
.	TRBV5-1	TRBJ2-3	few	TGCGCCAGCAGGCTCCTCGGGGAGACAGATACGCAGTATTTT	CASRLLGETDTQYF
.	TRBV6-5	TRBJ2-1	.	TGTGCCAGCAGTTACGGTGAGAGTAATGAGCAGTTCTTC	CASSYGESNEQFF
TRBD2	TRBV4-3	TRBJ2-1	.	TGCGCCAGCAGCCAAGATCCTAGCGGGGGGTATGAGCAGTTCTTC	CASSQDPSGGYEQFF
.	TRBV13	TRBJ2-5	.	TGTGCCAGCACCCAGACCGGGAGTAGCGACCCGCAGTACTTC	CASTQTGSSDPQYF
.	TRBV7-8	TRBJ2-5	.	TGTGCCAGCAGCCGGAAGACCCAGGACTCCTGGGAAGAGACCCAGTACTTC	CASSRKTQDSWEETQYF
.	TRBV9	TRBJ2-5	.	TGTGCCAGCAGCGTAGTTGGGGCGCGAGAGACCCAGTACTTC	CASSVVGARETQYF
TRBD1	TRBV7-7	TRBJ2-7	.	TGTGCCAGCAGCCGGGGACAGGGAACCTCCTACGAGCAGTACTTC	CASSRGQGTSYEQYF
TRBD1	TRBV7-2	TRBJ2-3	.	TGTGCCAGCAGCCTACCTGACAGGGTCTGGGTCGGCACAGATACGCAGTATTTT	CASSLPDRVWVGTDTQYF
.	TRBV28	TRBJ2-7	.	TGTGCCAGCAGAAACGCAGGGTCCTACGAGCAGTACTTC	CASRNAGSYEQYF
TRBD1	TRBV5-1	TRBJ2-5	.	TGCGCCAGCAGCGGTACAGGGGGCCAAGAGACCCAGTACTTC	CASSGTGGQETQYF
.	TRBV14	TRBJ1-2	.	TGTGCCAGCAGCCAAGTAATTTTGGGAGGGTATGGCTACACCTTC	CASSQVILGGYGYTF
TRBD1	TRBV7-9	TRBJ2-7	.	TGTGCCAGCAGCCAGGGGACAGGAACGGGATACGAGCAGTACTTC	CASSQGTGTGYEQYF
TRBD1	TRBV5-1	TRBJ2-5	.	TGCGCCAGCAGCTTTAACACAGGGGGCGGGGAGACCCAGTACTTC	CASSFNTGGGETQYF
TRBD1	TRBV19	TRBJ1-1	.	TGTGCCAGTAGTCCCCGGGACAGGGGAGAGGGTATGAACACTGAAGCTTTCTTT	CASSPRDRGEGMNTEAFF
TRBD2	TRBV7-9	TRBJ2-3	.	TGTGCCAGCAGCATTAGCGGGGGGGTCCTTAGCACAGATACGCAGTATTTT	CASSISGGVLSTDTQYF
.	TRBV4-3	TRBJ2-1	.	TGCGCCAGCAGCCAAGGGCTTCTCGGGGGAACGGACAATGAGCAGTTCTTC	CASSQGLLGGTDNEQFF
TRBD1	TRBV19	TRBJ1-1	.	TGTGCCAGTAGTAAGGGACAGGCGAAGGTGGACACTGAAGCTTTCTTT	CASSKGQAKVDTEAFF
.	TRBV11-2	TRBJ1-1	.	TGTGCCAGCAGCTTAGTTGCCAGAGGAGACACTGAAGCTTTCTTT	CASSLVARGDTEAFF
.	TRBV5-1	TRBJ1-6	once	TGCGCCAGCAGCCCGGTAACAGTTAGCTCCTATAATTCACCCCTCCACTTT	CASSPVTVSSYNSPLHF
.	TRBV2	TRBJ2-7	once	TGTGCCAGCAGTGAGCAGGGGAGCTCCTACGAGCAGTACTTC	CASSEQGSSYEQYF
TRBD1	TRBV29-1	TRBJ1-1	few	TGCAGCGTTGATGCGTGGCGTGGGACAGGATTGTGGGACACTGAAGCTTTCTTT	CSVDAWRGTGLWDTEAFF
.	TRBV5-6	TRBJ2-7	.	TGTGCCAGCAGCTTTCTGGGGGCCGTGATCCGCGAGCAGTACTTC	CASSFLGAVIREQYF